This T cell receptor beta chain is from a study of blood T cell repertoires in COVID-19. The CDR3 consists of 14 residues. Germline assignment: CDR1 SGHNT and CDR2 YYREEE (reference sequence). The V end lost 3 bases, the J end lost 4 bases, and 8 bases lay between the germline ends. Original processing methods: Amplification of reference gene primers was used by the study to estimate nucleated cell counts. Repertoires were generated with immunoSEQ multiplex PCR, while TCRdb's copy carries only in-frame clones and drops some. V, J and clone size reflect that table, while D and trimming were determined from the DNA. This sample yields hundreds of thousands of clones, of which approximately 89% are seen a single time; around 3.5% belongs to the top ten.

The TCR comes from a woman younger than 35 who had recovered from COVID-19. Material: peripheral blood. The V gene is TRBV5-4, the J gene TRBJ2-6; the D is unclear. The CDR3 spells CASSSTSGANVLTF. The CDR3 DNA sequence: TGTGCCAGCAGCTCCACATCGGGGGCCAACGTCCTGACTTTC.